The 13 T cell receptor beta chains below come from one sample, sequenced in a study of cytomegalovirus exposure and HLA in healthy donors. PCR used 60 Vbeta primers and 13 Jbeta primers. Produced via immunoSEQ multiplex PCR; TCRdb's table is partial and in-frame only. There are approximately 150,000 clones in the sample; about 80% occur only once, and roughly 9.7% lies in the top ten. Sequencing used PBMCs. The receptors originated from a woman aged 55-70 years in good health and CMV-seropositive.

The V gene is TRBV28, the J gene TRBJ2-7; TRBD2 matches 10 bases. There are 17 residues in the CDR3. The germline V gene has CDR1 MDHEN and CDR2 SYDVKM. Unmatched junction bases numbered 10, after V lost 1 base and J lost 4 bases. CDR3 bases: TGTGCCAGCAGTTTATACAGCTCGGGACTAGCGTCTTACGAGCAGTACTTC. Amino acids: CASSLYSSGLASYEQYF.

This CDR3 is CASSSPGTSGTGELFF. CDR3 DNA: TGTGCCAGCAGCAGTCCCGGGACTAGCGGGACCGGGGAGCTGTTTTTT. This chain connects TRBV21-1 to TRBJ2-2; the DNA was not compared with TRBD2, the D call given in the table. TRBV21-1 has pseudogene status. The CDR3 spans 16 residues.

V usage is TRBV4-2 and J usage is TRBJ2-7, with TRBD2 matching 9 bases. Germline-derived CDR1 and CDR2 are LGHNA and YNFKEQ. The ends lost 4 bases at V and 7 bases at J; junction bases unmatched: 17. This CDR3 is built from 17 residues. The CDR3 DNA reads as TGTGCCAGCAGCCCGACTAGCGGAAACGACTGGAGCGGTGAGCAGTACTTC. Residues: CASSPTSGNDWSGEQYF.

The rearrangement links TRBV30 to TRBJ2-1; 13 bases fit TRBD2. The germline V gene encodes CDR1 GTSNPN and CDR2 SVGIG (reference sequence). The V and J ends lost 5 bases and 2 bases, in that order; junction bases with no gene match: 12. CDR3 size: 18 residues. CDR3 loop: CAWLGTSGVGSPYNEQFF. The DNA of the CDR3 is TGTGCCTGGTTAGGGACTAGCGGGGTCGGGTCCCCCTACAATGAGCAGTTCTTC.

Here the CDR3 reads CSVEDPQGAAYEQYF. In DNA form, the CDR3 reads TGCAGCGTTGAAGACCCTCAGGGGGCAGCTTACGAGCAGTACTTC. This chain joins TRBV29-1 and TRBJ2-7; 8 bases match TRBD1. Germline V gene sequence: CDR1 SQVTM, CDR2 ANQGSEA. J lost 4 bases, V lost 0 bases, and 8 bases had no gene match. This CDR3 spans 15 amino acids.

The chain couples TRBV6-6 to TRBJ2-2, with 11 bases fitting TRBD1. This CDR3 contains 13 residues. The J segment lost 4 bases and the V segment lost 8 bases, leaving 0 bases of the junction unmatched. The germline V gene encodes CDR1 MNHNY and CDR2 SVGAGI (reference sequence). CDR3 bases: TGTGCCAGCGGGACAGGGGGCACCGGGGAGCTGTTTTTT. Protein sequence: CASGTGGTGELFF.

The rearrangement links TRBV6-1 to TRBJ2-7, with a weak D call TRBD1 (6 bases). Trimming pared 3 bases from V and 2 bases from J, leaving 14 bases between. The germline V gene encodes CDR1 MNHNS and CDR2 SASEGT. CDR3 length: 15 amino acids. CDR3 in DNA: TGTGCCAGCAGTGAGGCCCCCGGACAGCCCTACGAGCAGTACTTC. It encodes CASSEAPGQPYEQYF.

CDR3 amino acids: CASSGTGLNYGYTF. The DNA of the CDR3 is TGTGCCAGCAGTGGGACAGGGCTTAACTATGGCTACACCTTC. The V gene is TRBV2, the J gene TRBJ1-2, with 8 bases that match TRBD1. Germline CDR1 is SNHLY and CDR2 is FYNNEI. The CDR3 totals 14 residues. The V gene end was trimmed by 4 bases and the J gene end by 1 base; junction bases not matched to a gene: 2.

This clone was observed a few times. This sequence joins TRBV18 and TRBJ1-2; 10 bases fit TRBD1. CDR3 size: 14 residues. The J segment lost 4 bases and the V segment lost 3 bases, leaving 2 bases of the junction unmatched. Germline loops: CDR1 KGHSH, CDR2 LQKENI. CDR3 sequence reads: CASSPDRGAYGYTF. In DNA, the CDR3 is TGTGCCAGCTCACCGGACAGGGGGGCCTATGGCTACACCTTC.

The CDR3 bases are TGTGCCAGCAGCGTAGCCCCAGGGGGGTTACATCAAGGCTACACCTTC. This encodes CASSVAPGGLHQGYTF. The chain combines TRBV9 with TRBJ1-2, with TRBD1 matching 7 bases. Germline lookup yields CDR1 SGDLS and CDR2 YYNGEE. V trimming: 0 bases; J trimming: 8 bases; junction bases outside the gene matches: 13. This CDR3 is 16 amino acids long.

This sequence joins TRBV5-6 and TRBJ2-7, with D maybe TRBD1 (6 bases). The CDR3 consists of 15 residues. V was shortened by 5 bases and J by 6 bases, with 21 bases between the two germline ends. Germline V gene data show CDR1 as SGHDT and CDR2 as YYEEEE. The CDR3 loop is CASRFRPTGSGEQYF. The CDR3 region has the DNA TGTGCCAGCAGGTTCCGTCCAACAGGGTCGGGCGAGCAGTACTTC.

This chain uses TRBV14 with TRBJ2-7, with D possibly being TRBD2 (6 bases). Germline V gives CDR1 SGHDN, CDR2 FVKESK. This CDR3 is 13 amino acids long. Trimming took off 6 bases at V and 3 bases at J, with 12 bases between the two ends. The CDR3 sequence is CASRTTGGYEQYF. The CDR3 DNA follows: TGTGCCAGCAGAACTACCGGGGGCTACGAGCAGTACTTC.

The J gene is TRBJ2-7, the V gene TRBV7-2; TRBD1 agrees at 11 bases. V lost 3 bases and J lost 5; bases outside the gene matches: 6. Germline CDR1 is SGHTA and CDR2 is FQGNSA. The CDR3 is made up of 15 amino acids. CDR3 residues: CASSFRTGGVDEQYF. The CDR3 DNA is TGTGCCAGCAGCTTTCGGACAGGGGGCGTGGACGAGCAGTACTTC. The entire variable domain, with the rest obtained from reference TRBV7-2 and TRBJ2-7, is as follows: GAGVSQSPSNKVTEKGKDVELRCDPISGHTALYWYRQSLGQGLEFLIYFQGNSAPDKSGLPSDRFSAERTGGSVSTLTIQRTQQEDSAVYLCASSFRTGGVDEQYFGPGTRLTVT.